The sequence of this T cell receptor beta chain was determined in a study of Tregs in tolerant kidney transplant recipients. Data came from immunoSEQ multiplex PCR; TCRdb stores just in-frame clones and leaves some out. This table has about 69,000 clones, 85% to 90% appearing once. Regarding the study as a whole: Validation in larger populations is needed because few patients were studied.

Worth noting for this clone: Its target is unknown.

Germline assignment: CDR1 SNHLY and CDR2 FYNNEI. The germline V and J ends were trimmed by 1 base and 4 bases, with 17 bases remaining between them. This CDR3 is 17 amino acids long. The J gene is TRBJ2-1, the V gene TRBV2; maybe TRBD1 (6 bases). The input for sequencing was CD4+ T cells from blood, taken before the transplant. This TCR came from a human donor who received a combined kidney and bone marrow transplant. CDR3 sequence reads: CASSEGTPPRGYNEQFF. The CDR3 nucleotides are TGTGCCAGCAGTGAAGGGACCCCCCCCAGGGGATACAATGAGCAGTTCTTC.